The 32 T cell receptor beta chains below all came from one sample that was sequenced in a study of blood T cell repertoires in COVID-19. Measured with immunoSEQ multiplex PCR; TCRdb has only the in-frame clones, and not every one. The sample records around 72,000 clones, approximately 90% being singletons. Sequencing was carried out using peripheral blood. The source is a man aged 65-85 years with active or convalescent COVID-19.

This rearrangement joins TRBV27 to TRBJ1-1; 9 bases align to TRBD1. V lost 8 bases, J lost 10 bases, and 8 bases stayed unmatched. The CDR3 is made up of 12 amino acids. Per germline, CDR1 MNHEY and CDR2 SMNVEV (reference sequence). The CDR3 loop reads CASAIPGQGAFF. The CDR3 bases are TGTGCCAGCGCCATTCCGGGACAGGGAGCTTTCTTT.

The chain is built from TRBV5-1 and TRBJ2-7; 8 nucleotides match TRBD1. The ends lost 0 bases at V and 2 bases at J; junction bases unmatched: 4. Per germline, CDR1 SGHRS and CDR2 YFSETQ. There are 15 residues in the CDR3. DNA of the CDR3: TGCGCCAGCAGCTTGGACCCAGGGGGCCCCTACGAGCAGTACTTC. This translates into CASSLDPGGPYEQYF.

The chain joins TRBV28 to TRBJ1-2, with 7 bases aligning to TRBD1. The CDR3 sequence is 12 residues long. CDR1 is MDHEN and CDR2 is SYDVKM in the germline V gene. J gave up 6 bases and V 8 bases, and 6 bases lay outside the gene matches. The CDR3 nucleotides are TGTGCCAGCCGGGACAGTCCGCATGGCTACACCTTC. This codes for CASRDSPHGYTF.

This clone has a handful of counts. The chain combines TRBV10-3 with TRBJ1-6; weak D call: TRBD1 (6 bases). V lost 6 bases to trimming and J lost 3 bases, with 6 bases between them. Looked up from germline, CDR1 is ENHRY and CDR2 is SYGVKD. The CDR3 spans 13 residues. The CDR3 protein is CAIRDSYNSPLHF. The CDR3 DNA follows: TGTGCCATCAGGGACAGCTATAATTCACCCCTCCACTTT.

The chain recombines TRBV27 with TRBJ1-5, with a weak D call TRBD1 (6 bases). This CDR3 contains 16 residues. V lost 2 bases, J lost 5 bases, and 16 bases lay in between. Germline V CDR1 and CDR2: MNHEY, SMNVEV (reference sequence). This CDR3 is CASSLRGQGSHQPQHF. The CDR3 DNA sequence: TGTGCCAGCAGTTTAAGAGGGCAGGGGAGCCATCAGCCCCAGCATTTT.

This clone appeared a single time. The rearrangement uses TRBV29-1 and TRBJ2-7; 9 bases line up with TRBD1. Germline lookup yields CDR1 SQVTM and CDR2 ANQGSEA. V lost 5 bases to trimming and J lost 6 bases; unmatched junction nucleotides: 11. The CDR3 covers 14 residues. As DNA, the CDR3 is TGCAGCGTTCAATCCGGGACAGGGAGGGGCGAGCAGTACTTC. Translation gives CSVQSGTGRGEQYF.

The genes are TRBV27 and TRBJ2-2, with 14 bases matching TRBD2. The CDR3 runs 16 residues. Germline V CDR1 and CDR2: MNHEY, SMNVEV (reference sequence). V lost 8 bases and J lost 5; bases outside the gene matches: 7. The CDR3 is CASRLAGGGGTGELFF. The CDR3 DNA sequence: TGTGCCAGCCGACTAGCGGGAGGGGGGGGAACCGGGGAGCTGTTTTTT.

The V gene is TRBV7-9, the J gene TRBJ1-1; D is uncertain. The germline CDR1 and CDR2 sequences are SEHNR and FQNEAQ (reference sequence). The CDR3 runs to 13 residues. The germline V and J ends were trimmed by 1 base and 1 base, with 4 bases remaining between them. The CDR3 protein is CASSLDSNTEAFF. The CDR3 DNA reads TGTGCCAGCAGCTTAGACTCGAACACTGAAGCTTTCTTT.

J is TRBJ2-2 and V is TRBV14, with 7 nucleotides matching TRBD1. Germline V gene sequence: CDR1 SGHDN, CDR2 FVKESK. The length of the CDR3 is 17 residues. The junction had 11 bases not matched to a gene; V was cut back by 5 bases and J by 2 bases. The CDR3 is CASSSLGDRINTGELFF. CDR3 coding DNA: TGTGCCAGCAGCTCGCTAGGGGACAGAATAAACACCGGGGAGCTGTTTTTT.

The rearrangement joins TRBV6-6 to TRBJ1-1; weak D call: TRBD1 (6 bases). This CDR3 region has 15 residues. The germline V gene encodes CDR1 MNHNY and CDR2 SVGAGI (reference sequence). V was trimmed by 2 bases and J by 2 bases, leaving 12 bases between them. The CDR3 bases are TGTGCCAGCAGTTACGGGGGCAGCCCCAACACTGAAGCTTTCTTT. Translation: CASSYGGSPNTEAFF.

The V call is TRBV28, the J call TRBJ2-1, with TRBD1 matching over 11 bases. This CDR3 is 16 amino acids long. Unmatched junction bases numbered 5, after V lost 4 bases and J lost 3 bases. CDR1 MDHEN and CDR2 SYDVKM come from the germline V gene. This CDR3 reads CASSSGQGGLYNEQFF. The CDR3 region has the DNA TGTGCCAGCAGTTCGGGACAGGGGGGACTCTACAATGAGCAGTTCTTC.

Here the CDR3 reads CASRGRDTGELFF. For the CDR3, the DNA is TGTGCCAGCAGAGGGCGGGACACCGGGGAGCTGTTTTTT. The rearrangement links TRBV12-3 or TRBV12-4 to TRBJ2-2; D may be TRBD2 (5 bases). V lost 6 bases to trimming and J lost 3 bases, with 8 bases between them. CDR3 length equals 13 residues.

The rearrangement links TRBV6-5 to TRBJ2-4; D is uncertain. CDR3 length equals 15 residues. With 6 bases removed from V and 0 bases from J, the gap between germline ends came to 12 bases. Looked up from germline, CDR1 is MNHEY and CDR2 is SVGAGI. In DNA form, the CDR3 reads TGTGCCAGCAGACCTCTCTATTCAGCCAAAAACATTCAGTACTTC. Its translation is CASRPLYSAKNIQYF.

The chain uses TRBV4-2 and TRBJ1-2, with 8 nucleotides matching TRBD1. The CDR3 has 14 amino acids. Germline V gene sequence: CDR1 LGHNA, CDR2 YNFKEQ. J lost 5 bases, V lost 3 bases, and 5 bases had no gene match. CDR3 residues: CASSHEQGAYGYTF. The CDR3, as DNA: TGTGCCAGCAGCCATGAGCAGGGGGCATATGGCTACACCTTC.

The chain combines TRBV12-3 or TRBV12-4 with TRBJ1-2; the D is unclear. V was trimmed by 1 base and J by 5 bases, leaving 5 bases between them. The CDR3 is made up of 12 amino acids. The DNA for the CDR3 is TGTGCCAGCAGTTTAGGGGCTTATGGCTACACCTTC. Its translation is CASSLGAYGYTF.

This clone was observed a single time. The CDR3 sequence is CASSVAWAGIYNEQFF. CDR3 nucleotide sequence: TGTGCCAGCAGCGTAGCCTGGGCGGGAATCTACAATGAGCAGTTCTTC. The chain employs TRBV9 and TRBJ2-1; a weak D match, TRBD2 (6 bases). The V gene lost 0 bases and the J gene lost 3 bases, with 13 bases spanning the gap. The CDR3 consists of 16 residues. The germline gives CDR1 SGDLS, CDR2 YYNGEE.

The DNA of the CDR3 is TGTGCCAGCAGCCGCGGTCTAACAGGAACCGAGCAGTACTTC. This sequence encodes CASSRGLTGTEQYF. This chain joins TRBV3-1 (or the pseudogene TRBV3-2) and TRBJ2-7; the D gene is possibly TRBD1 (5 bases). V lost 4 bases, J lost 6 bases, and 16 bases lay in between. Germline loops: CDR1 LGHDT, CDR2 YNNKEL (reference sequence). The CDR3 consists of 14 residues.

The J gene is TRBJ2-7, the V gene TRBV5-1, with TRBD1 identical over 7 bases. The CDR3 runs to 15 residues. Germline CDR1 SGHRS, CDR2 YFSETQ. The J segment lost 3 bases and the V segment lost 0 bases, leaving 6 bases of the junction unmatched. The CDR3 bases are TGCGCCAGCAGCTTGGCTCAGGGGGAGTTCTACGAGCAGTACTTC. Amino acids: CASSLAQGEFYEQYF.

In its sample, this clone was seen a few times. The rearrangement joins TRBV7-2 to TRBJ1-1, with 10 nucleotides matching TRBD1. Unmatched junction bases numbered 9, after V lost 4 bases and J lost 4 bases. The germline V gene has CDR1 SGHTA and CDR2 FQGNSA. This CDR3 region has 16 residues. The CDR3 is CASSSRQGARGTEAFF. The CDR3 DNA reads TGTGCCAGCAGCTCGAGACAGGGGGCGCGGGGCACTGAAGCTTTCTTT.

The chain recombines TRBV7-2 with TRBJ2-3; 12 nucleotides match TRBD2. This CDR3 spans 15 amino acids. From germline, CDR1 is SGHTA and CDR2 FQGNSA. After removal of 5 bases from V and 6 bases from J, the junction contained 6 bases not matched to a gene. The CDR3 nucleotides are TGTGCCAGCAGCCCCCGGACTAGCGGGAAGGATACGCAGTATTTT. Its protein product is CASSPRTSGKDTQYF. Using reference TRBV7-2 and TRBJ2-3 for the parts outside the CDR3, the full variable domain is GAGVSQSPSNKVTEKGKDVELRCDPISGHTALYWYRQSLGQGLEFLIYFQGNSAPDKSGLPSDRFSAERTGGSVSTLTIQRTQQEDSAVYLCASSPRTSGKDTQYFGPGTRLTVL.

This clone was counted a single time. This chain joins TRBV28 and TRBJ1-5, with TRBD1 matching 8 bases. CDR1 and CDR2 from the germline V gene are MDHEN and SYDVKM. CDR3 size: 15 residues. V shed 6 bases, J shed 0 bases, and the junction held 4 bases outside the gene matches. DNA for the CDR3: TGTGCCAGCAGCCGGACAGGGTATAGCAATCAGCCCCAGCATTTT. This translates into CASSRTGYSNQPQHF.

V usage is TRBV3-1 (or the pseudogene TRBV3-2) and J usage is TRBJ1-5; TRBD1 aligns across 12 bases. This CDR3 contains 15 residues. V was clipped by 5 bases and J by 7 bases; unmatched bases: 6. Germline CDR1 LGHDT, CDR2 YNNKEL (reference sequence). In DNA, the CDR3 is TGTGCCAGCAGCTCCGGGACAGGGGGCTTGCAGCCCCAGCATTTT. Translated, it gives CASSSGTGGLQPQHF.

The chain recombines TRBV15 with TRBJ2-1; 15 bases agree with TRBD2. Unmatched junction bases numbered 9, after V lost 5 bases and J lost 1 base. The germline V gene encodes CDR1 LNHNV and CDR2 YYDKDF (reference sequence). The CDR3 length is 19 residues. The CDR3 DNA sequence: TGTGCCACCAGCGGACGGACTAGCGGGAGGGCCGGGTCCTACAATGAGCAGTTCTTC. This encodes CATSGRTSGRAGSYNEQFF.

The chain recombines TRBV28 with TRBJ2-5; a possible D gene is TRBD2 (6 bases). V gave up 5 bases and J gave up 2 bases, with 18 bases separating them. The CDR3 runs 16 residues. Germline V CDR1 and CDR2: MDHEN, SYDVKM. CDR3 residues: CASSPLGGSGQETQYF. Written as DNA, the CDR3 is TGTGCCAGCAGTCCCTTAGGTGGGAGCGGGCAAGAGACCCAGTACTTC.

This chain links TRBV5-1 with TRBJ1-5; TRBD1 matches 7 bases. The germline gives CDR1 SGHRS, CDR2 YFSETQ. Trimming removed 0 bases from V and 8 bases from J; junction bases left unmatched: 5. The length of the CDR3 is 14 residues. The DNA of the CDR3 is TGCGCCAGCAGCTTGGGGCACACAGGGGAGCCCCAGCATTTT. This encodes CASSLGHTGEPQHF.

The J gene is TRBJ2-2, the V gene TRBV7-2; D ambiguous. V lost 5 bases and J 6 bases, leaving 13 bases between the germline ends. Germline values: CDR1 SGHTA, CDR2 FQGNSA. This CDR3 comprises 14 residues. The CDR3 bases are TGTGCCAGCAGCCCCAAAGCTTTAGCCGGGGAGCTGTTTTTT. This encodes CASSPKALAGELFF.

This chain links TRBV6-2 or TRBV6-3 with TRBJ1-1, with D perhaps TRBD1 (5 bases). The CDR3 is 14 residues long. With 4 bases removed from V and 1 base from J, the gap between germline ends came to 10 bases. Germline lookup yields CDR1 MNHEY and CDR2 SVGEGT. CDR3 sequence reads: CASSSSTGNTEAFF. The CDR3 DNA is TGTGCCAGCAGTTCATCCACAGGGAACACTGAAGCTTTCTTT.

The rearrangement uses TRBV5-4 and TRBJ2-6; the match to TRBD1 covers 7 bases. The CDR3 loop spans 16 amino acids. The V gene end was trimmed by 2 bases and the J gene end by 1 base; junction bases not matched to a gene: 3. Germline V CDR1 and CDR2: SGHNT, YYREEE (reference sequence). CDR3 DNA sequence: TGTGCCAGCAGCTTAGGACAGGTTTCTGGGGCCAACGTCCTGACTTTC. Translation gives CASSLGQVSGANVLTF.

The chain carries TRBV5-1 and TRBJ2-1; 8 bases map to TRBD2. The CDR3 totals 15 residues. V was clipped by 4 bases and J by 0 bases; unmatched bases: 3. The germline V gene has CDR1 SGHRS and CDR2 YFSETQ. The CDR3 is CASSPSGSSYNEQFF. In DNA, the CDR3 is TGCGCCAGCAGCCCGAGCGGGAGCTCCTACAATGAGCAGTTCTTC.

The V and J genes are TRBV28 and TRBJ1-5; no reliable D call. The CDR3 is made up of 12 amino acids. V lost 6 bases to trimming and J lost 11 bases, with 14 bases between them. Germline loops: CDR1 MDHEN, CDR2 SYDVKM. This CDR3 is CASRPISAAQHF. CDR3 nucleotide sequence: TGTGCCAGCAGGCCTATCTCTGCGGCCCAGCATTTT.

This chain connects TRBV7-9 to TRBJ1-3; maybe TRBD1 (5 bases). V lost 2 bases, J lost 0 bases, and 11 bases lay in between. In germline, CDR1 is SEHNR, CDR2 FQNEAQ (reference sequence). This CDR3 is 16 amino acids long. The CDR3 sequence: CASSLRMGPSGNTIYF. The CDR3, as DNA: TGTGCCAGCAGCTTAAGGATGGGGCCCTCTGGAAACACCATATATTTT.

This clone was picked up a small number of times. This chain uses TRBV2 with TRBJ2-7; 12 bases map to TRBD2. The CDR3 runs to 18 residues. The germline gives CDR1 SNHLY, CDR2 FYNNEI. V was pared by 3 bases and J by 2 bases, with 11 bases of the junction left unmatched. CDR3 sequence: CASSETSGSEGSPYEQYF. The CDR3 bases are TGTGCCAGCAGTGAGACTAGCGGGAGTGAAGGGAGTCCCTACGAGCAGTACTTC.